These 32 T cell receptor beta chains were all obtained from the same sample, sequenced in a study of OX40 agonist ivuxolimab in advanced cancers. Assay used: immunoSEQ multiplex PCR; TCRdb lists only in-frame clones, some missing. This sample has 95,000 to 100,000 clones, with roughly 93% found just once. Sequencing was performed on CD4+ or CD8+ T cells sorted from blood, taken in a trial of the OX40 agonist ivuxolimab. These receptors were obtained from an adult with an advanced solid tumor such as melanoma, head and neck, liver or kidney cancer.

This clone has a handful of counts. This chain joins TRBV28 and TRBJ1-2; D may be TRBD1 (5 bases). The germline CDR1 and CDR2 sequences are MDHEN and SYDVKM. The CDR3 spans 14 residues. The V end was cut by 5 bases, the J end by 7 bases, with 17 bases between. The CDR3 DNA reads TGTGCCAGCAGTACCCGGGGGGGGGACGGTGGCTACACCTTC. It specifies CASSTRGGDGGYTF.

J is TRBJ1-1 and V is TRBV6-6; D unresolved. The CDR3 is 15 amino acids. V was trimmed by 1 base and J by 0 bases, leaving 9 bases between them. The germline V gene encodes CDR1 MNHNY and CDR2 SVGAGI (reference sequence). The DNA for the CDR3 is TGTGCCAGCAGTTACTGGGAGAGACTGAACACTGAAGCTTTCTTT. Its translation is CASSYWERLNTEAFF.

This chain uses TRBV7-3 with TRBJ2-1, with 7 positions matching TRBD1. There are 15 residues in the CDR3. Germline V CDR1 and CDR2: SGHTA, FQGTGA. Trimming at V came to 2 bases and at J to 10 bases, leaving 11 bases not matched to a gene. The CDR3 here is CASSLQKGAWKEQFF. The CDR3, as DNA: TGTGCCAGCAGCTTACAAAAGGGGGCTTGGAAGGAGCAGTTCTTC.

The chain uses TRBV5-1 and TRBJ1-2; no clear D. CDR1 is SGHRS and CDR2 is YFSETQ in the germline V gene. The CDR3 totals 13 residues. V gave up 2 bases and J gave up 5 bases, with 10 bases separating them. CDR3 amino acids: CASSLPQTYGYTF. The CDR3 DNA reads TGCGCCAGCAGCTTACCTCAAACGTATGGCTACACCTTC.

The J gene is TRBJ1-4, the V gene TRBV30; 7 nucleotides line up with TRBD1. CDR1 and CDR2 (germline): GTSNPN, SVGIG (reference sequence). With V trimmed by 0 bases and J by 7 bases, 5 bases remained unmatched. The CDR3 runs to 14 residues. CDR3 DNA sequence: TGTGCCTGGAGTGTAAGGGGGCGGGTTGAAAAACTGTTTTTT. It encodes CAWSVRGRVEKLFF.

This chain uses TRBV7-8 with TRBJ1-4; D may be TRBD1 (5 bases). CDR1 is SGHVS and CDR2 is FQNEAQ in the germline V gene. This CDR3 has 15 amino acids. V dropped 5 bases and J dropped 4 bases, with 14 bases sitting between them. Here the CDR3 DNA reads TGTGCCAGCAGCCCTCAGGGCCAGTTTAATGAAAAACTGTTTTTT. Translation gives CASSPQGQFNEKLFF.

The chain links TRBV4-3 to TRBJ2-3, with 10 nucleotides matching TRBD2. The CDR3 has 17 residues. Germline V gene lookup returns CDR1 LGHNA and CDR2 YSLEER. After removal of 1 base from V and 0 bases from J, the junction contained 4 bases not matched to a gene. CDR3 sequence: CASSQAPSGRSTDTQYF. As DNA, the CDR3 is TGCGCCAGCAGCCAAGCTCCTAGCGGGAGAAGCACAGATACGCAGTATTTT.

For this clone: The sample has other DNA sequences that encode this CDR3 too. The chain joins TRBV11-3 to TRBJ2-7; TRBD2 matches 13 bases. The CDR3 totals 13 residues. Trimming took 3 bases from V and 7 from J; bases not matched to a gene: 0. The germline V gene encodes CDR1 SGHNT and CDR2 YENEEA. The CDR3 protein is CASSLGLAGEQYV. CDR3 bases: TGTGCCAGCAGCTTGGGACTAGCGGGGGAGCAGTACGTC.

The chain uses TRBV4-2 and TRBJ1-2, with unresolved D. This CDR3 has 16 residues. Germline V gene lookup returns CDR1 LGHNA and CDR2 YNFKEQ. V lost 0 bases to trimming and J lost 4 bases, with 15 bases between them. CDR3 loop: CASSQDQEVTRYGYTF. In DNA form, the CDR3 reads TGTGCCAGCAGCCAAGATCAAGAGGTAACCCGCTATGGCTACACCTTC.

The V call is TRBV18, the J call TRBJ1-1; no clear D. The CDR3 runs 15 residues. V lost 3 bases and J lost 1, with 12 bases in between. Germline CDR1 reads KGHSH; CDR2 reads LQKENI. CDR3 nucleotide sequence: TGTGCCAGCTCACCGTCTAGGACGGGGAACACTGAAGCTTTCTTT. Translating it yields CASSPSRTGNTEAFF.

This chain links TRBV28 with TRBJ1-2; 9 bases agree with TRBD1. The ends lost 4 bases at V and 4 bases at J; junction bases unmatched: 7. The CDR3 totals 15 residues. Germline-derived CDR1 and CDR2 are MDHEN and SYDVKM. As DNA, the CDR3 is TGTGCCAGCAGTTCACAGGGGGCGCACCCCTATGGCTACACCTTC. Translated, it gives CASSSQGAHPYGYTF.

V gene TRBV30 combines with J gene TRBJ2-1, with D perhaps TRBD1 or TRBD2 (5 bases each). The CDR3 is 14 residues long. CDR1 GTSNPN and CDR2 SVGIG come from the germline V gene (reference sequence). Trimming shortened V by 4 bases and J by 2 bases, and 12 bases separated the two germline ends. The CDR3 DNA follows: TGTGCCTGGACCCGACAGAGGGCCTACAATGAGCAGTTCTTC. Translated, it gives CAWTRQRAYNEQFF.

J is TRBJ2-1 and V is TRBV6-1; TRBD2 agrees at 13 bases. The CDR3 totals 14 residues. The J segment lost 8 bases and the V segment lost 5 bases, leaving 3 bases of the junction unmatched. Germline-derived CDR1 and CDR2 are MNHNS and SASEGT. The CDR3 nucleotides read TGTGCCAGCAGTTGGACTAGCGGGAGTGATGAGCAGTTCTTC. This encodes CASSWTSGSDEQFF.

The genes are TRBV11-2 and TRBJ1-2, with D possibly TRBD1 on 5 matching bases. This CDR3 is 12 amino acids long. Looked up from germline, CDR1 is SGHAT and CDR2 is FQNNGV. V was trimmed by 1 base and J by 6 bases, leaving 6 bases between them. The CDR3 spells CASSLGGDGYTF. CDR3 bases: TGTGCCAGCAGCTTAGGGGGGGATGGCTACACCTTC.

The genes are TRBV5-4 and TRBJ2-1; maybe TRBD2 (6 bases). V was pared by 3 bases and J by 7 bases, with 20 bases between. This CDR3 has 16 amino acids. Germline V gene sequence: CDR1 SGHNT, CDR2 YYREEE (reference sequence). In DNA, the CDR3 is TGTGCCAGCAGCTCTGACGGCGGGACCCTGAGGAATGAGCAGTTCTTC. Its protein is CASSSDGGTLRNEQFF.

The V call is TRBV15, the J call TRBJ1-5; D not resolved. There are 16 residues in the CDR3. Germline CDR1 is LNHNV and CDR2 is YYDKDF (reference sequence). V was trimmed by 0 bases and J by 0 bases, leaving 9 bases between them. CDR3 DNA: TGTGCCACCAGCAGAGATTACGGAAATAGCAATCAGCCCCAGCATTTT. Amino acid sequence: CATSRDYGNSNQPQHF.

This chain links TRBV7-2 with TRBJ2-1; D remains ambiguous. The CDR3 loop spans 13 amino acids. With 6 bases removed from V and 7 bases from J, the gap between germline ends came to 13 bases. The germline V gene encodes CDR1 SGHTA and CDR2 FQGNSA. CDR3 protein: CASSLARVNEQFF. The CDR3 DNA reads TGTGCCAGCAGTCTTGCTAGGGTGAATGAGCAGTTCTTC.

CDR3 nucleotide sequence: TGTGCCAGCAGTGAACATGGGGCCGAAAAACTGTTTTTT. The encoded protein is CASSEHGAEKLFF. The chain has TRBV6-1 and TRBJ1-4, with D possibly matching TRBD1 (5 bases). V lost 2 bases and J lost 8, with 9 bases in between. Germline CDR1 and CDR2: MNHNS and SASEGT. This CDR3 comprises 13 residues.

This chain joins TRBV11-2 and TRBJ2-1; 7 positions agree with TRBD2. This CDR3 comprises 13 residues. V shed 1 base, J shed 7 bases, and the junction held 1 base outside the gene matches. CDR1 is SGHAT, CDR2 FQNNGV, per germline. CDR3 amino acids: CASSLGGSNEQFF. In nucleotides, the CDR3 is TGTGCCAGCAGCTTAGGCGGGAGTAATGAGCAGTTCTTC.

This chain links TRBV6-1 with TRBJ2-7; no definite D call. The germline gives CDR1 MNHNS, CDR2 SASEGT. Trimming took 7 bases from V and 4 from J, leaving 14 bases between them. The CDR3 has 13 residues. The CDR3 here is CASTDGSPYEQYV. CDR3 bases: TGTGCCAGCACAGATGGCTCCCCTTACGAGCAGTACGTC.

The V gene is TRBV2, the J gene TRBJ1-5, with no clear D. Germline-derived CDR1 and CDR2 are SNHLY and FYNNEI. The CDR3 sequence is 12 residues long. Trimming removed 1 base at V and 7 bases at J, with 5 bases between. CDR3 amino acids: CASSEGVQPQHF. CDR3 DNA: TGTGCCAGCAGTGAAGGGGTACAGCCCCAGCATTTT.

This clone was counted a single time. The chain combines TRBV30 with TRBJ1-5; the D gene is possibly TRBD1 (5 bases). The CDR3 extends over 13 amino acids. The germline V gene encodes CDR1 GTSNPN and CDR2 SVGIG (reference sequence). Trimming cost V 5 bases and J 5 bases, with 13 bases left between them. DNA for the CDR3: TGTGCCTGGGGACCGCAAGGGGATCAGCCCCAGCATTTT. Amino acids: CAWGPQGDQPQHF.

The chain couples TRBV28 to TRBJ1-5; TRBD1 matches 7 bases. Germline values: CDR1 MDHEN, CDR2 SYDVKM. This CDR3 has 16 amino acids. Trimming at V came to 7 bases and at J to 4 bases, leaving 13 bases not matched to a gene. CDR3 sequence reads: CASTSWMGRGNQPQHF. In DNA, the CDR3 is TGTGCCAGCACCTCTTGGATGGGCAGGGGGAATCAGCCCCAGCATTTT. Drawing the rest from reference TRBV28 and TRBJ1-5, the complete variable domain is DVKVTQSSRYLVKRTGEKVFLECVQDMDHENMFWYRQDPGLGLRLIYFSYDVKMKEKGDIPEGYSVSREKKERFSLILESASTNQTSMYLCASTSWMGRGNQPQHFGDGTRLSIL.

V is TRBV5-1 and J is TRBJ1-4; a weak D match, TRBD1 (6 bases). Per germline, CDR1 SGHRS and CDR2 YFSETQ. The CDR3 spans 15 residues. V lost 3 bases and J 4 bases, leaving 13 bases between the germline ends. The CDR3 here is CASSSQGQVNEKLFF. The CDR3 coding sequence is TGCGCCAGCAGCTCACAGGGACAAGTTAATGAAAAACTGTTTTTT. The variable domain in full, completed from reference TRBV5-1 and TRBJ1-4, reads KAGVTQTPRYLIKTRGQQVTLSCSPISGHRSVSWYQQTPGQGLQFLFEYFSETQRNKGNFPGRFSGRQFSNSRSEMNVSTLELGDSALYLCASSSQGQVNEKLFFGSGTQLSVL.

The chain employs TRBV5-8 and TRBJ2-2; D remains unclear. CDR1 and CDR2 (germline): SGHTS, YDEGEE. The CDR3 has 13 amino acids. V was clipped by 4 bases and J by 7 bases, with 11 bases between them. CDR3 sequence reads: CASSGIEGGELFF. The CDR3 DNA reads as TGTGCCAGCAGCGGGATTGAAGGCGGGGAGCTGTTTTTT.

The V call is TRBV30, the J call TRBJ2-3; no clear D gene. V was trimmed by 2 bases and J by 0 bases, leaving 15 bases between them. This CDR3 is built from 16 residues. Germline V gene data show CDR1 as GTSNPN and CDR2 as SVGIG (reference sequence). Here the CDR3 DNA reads TGTGCCTGGAGTCCGCTCGGTTATCCTAGCACAGATACGCAGTATTTT. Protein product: CAWSPLGYPSTDTQYF. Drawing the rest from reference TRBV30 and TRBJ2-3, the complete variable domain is SQTIHQWPATLVQPVGSPLSLECTVEGTSNPNLYWYRQAAGRGLQLLFYSVGIGQISSEVPQNLSASRPQDRQFILSSKKLLLSDSGFYLCAWSPLGYPSTDTQYFGPGTRLTVL.

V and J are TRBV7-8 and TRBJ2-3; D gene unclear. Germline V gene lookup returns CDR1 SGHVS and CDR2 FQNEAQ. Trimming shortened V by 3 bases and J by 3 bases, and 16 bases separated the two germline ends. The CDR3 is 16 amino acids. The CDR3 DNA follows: TGTGCCAGCAGCTTGGGTCGGGCTACAATTACAGATACGCAGTATTTT. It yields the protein CASSLGRATITDTQYF. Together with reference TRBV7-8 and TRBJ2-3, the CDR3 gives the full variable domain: GAGVSQSPRYKVAKRGQDVALRCDPISGHVSLFWYQQALGQGPEFLTYFQNEAQLDKSGLPSDRFFAERPEGSVSTLKIQRTQQEDSAVYLCASSLGRATITDTQYFGPGTRLTVL.

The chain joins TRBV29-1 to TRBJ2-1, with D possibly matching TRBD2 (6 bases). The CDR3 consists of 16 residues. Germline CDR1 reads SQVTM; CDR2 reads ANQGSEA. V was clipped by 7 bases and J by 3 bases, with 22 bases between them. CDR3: CSAWTMSGKDYNEQFF. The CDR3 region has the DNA TGCAGCGCCTGGACTATGAGCGGCAAAGACTACAATGAGCAGTTCTTC.

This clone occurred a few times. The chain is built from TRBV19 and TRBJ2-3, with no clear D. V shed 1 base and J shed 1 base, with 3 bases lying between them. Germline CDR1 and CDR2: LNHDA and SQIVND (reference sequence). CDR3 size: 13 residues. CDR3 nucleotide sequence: TGTGCCAGTAGTATAGCCGGCACAGATACGCAGTATTTT. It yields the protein CASSIAGTDTQYF.

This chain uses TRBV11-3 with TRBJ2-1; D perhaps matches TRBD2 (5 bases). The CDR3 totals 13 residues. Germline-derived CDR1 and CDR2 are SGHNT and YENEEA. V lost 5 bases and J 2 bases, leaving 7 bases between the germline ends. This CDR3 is CASSPGTYNEQFF. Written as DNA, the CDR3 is TGTGCCAGCAGCCCCGGGACCTACAATGAGCAGTTCTTC.

Here the CDR3 DNA reads TGTGCCAGCAGTTCCCGTAGCGGCGAGGGGCAGTACTTC. Amino acid sequence: CASSSRSGEGQYF. The gene calls are TRBV28 and TRBJ2-7, with D tentatively TRBD2 (6 bases). Germline V gene data show CDR1 as MDHEN and CDR2 as SYDVKM. CDR3 length: 13 amino acids. The V gene lost 4 bases and the J gene lost 9 bases, with 16 bases spanning the gap.

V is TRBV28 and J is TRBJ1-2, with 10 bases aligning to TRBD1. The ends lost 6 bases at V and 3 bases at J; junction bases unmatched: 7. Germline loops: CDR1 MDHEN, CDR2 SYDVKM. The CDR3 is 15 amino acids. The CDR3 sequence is CASSSRDRGDYGYTF. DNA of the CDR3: TGTGCCAGCAGCTCGAGGGACAGGGGAGACTATGGCTACACCTTC.